The 30 T cell receptor beta chains given below trace back to one sample, sequenced in a study of Graves' ophthalmopathy and Graves' hyperthyroidism. The TCR beta CDR3 regions underwent amplification from RNA transcripts. HTBI-primed RT-PCR formed the first round, and a multiplex PCR formed the second. TCRdb fed the multiplex PCR reads into MiXCR, producing one record per CDR3 protein. The sample contains roughly 480,000 distinct CDR3 sequences, approximately 14% of which appear only once. What was sequenced was blood. The receptors derive from a woman aged 25 to 39 with Graves' ophthalmopathy.

Points on this clonotype: This may come from a read error, since a much larger clone is one base off. V gene TRBV7-2 combines with J gene TRBJ2-7; 8 nucleotides line up with TRBD2. This CDR3 spans 14 amino acids. Germline V lookup: CDR1 SGHTA, CDR2 FQGNSA. The CDR3 sequence is CASSLGTSYYERYF. The CDR3 bases are TGTGCCAGCAGCTTAGGGACTAGCTACTACGAGCGGTACTTC.

This clonotype was recorded many times. The chain combines TRBV28 with TRBJ1-5; D possibly corresponds to TRBD1 (5 bases). Germline-derived CDR1 and CDR2 are MDHEN and SYDVKM. The V end lost 1 base, the J end lost 4 bases, and 11 bases lay between the germline ends. The CDR3 is made up of 15 amino acids. This CDR3 reads CASSLSAGWNQPQHF. The CDR3 nucleotides read TGTGCCAGCAGTTTATCGGCAGGGTGGAATCAGCCCCAGCATTTT.

This clonotype showed up many times. This chain uses TRBV10-3 with TRBJ2-7, with D maybe TRBD2 (5 bases). The germline CDR1 and CDR2 sequences are ENHRY and SYGVKD. The CDR3 is 14 residues long. V lost 2 bases to trimming and J lost 6 bases, with 14 bases between them. CDR3 sequence (DNA): TGTGCCATCAGTGAGAGTGAGGGATCGGGCGAGCAGTACTTC. Its protein product is CAISESEGSGEQYF.

This clonotype came up many times. V and J are TRBV19 and TRBJ1-5; D is possibly TRBD1 (6 bases). Trimming pared 0 bases from V and 5 bases from J, leaving 14 bases between. Germline CDR1 is LNHDA and CDR2 is SQIVND (reference sequence). The length of the CDR3 is 16 residues. Written as DNA, the CDR3 is TGTGCCAGTAGTATAGATCTTGGGGGCAGTTATCAGCCCCAGCATTTT. This encodes CASSIDLGGSYQPQHF. The complete variable domain, with remaining parts taken from reference TRBV19 and TRBJ1-5, reads DGGITQSPKYLFRKEGQNVTLSCEQNLNHDAMYWYRQDPGQGLRLIYYSQIVNDFQKGDIAEGYSVSREKKESFPLTVTSAQKNPTAFYLCASSIDLGGSYQPQHFGDGTRLSIL.

This clonotype was seen many times. CDR3 in DNA: TGTGCCAGCAGCTCGACAGGGGGCGAGAAAAACATTCAGTACTTC. This gives the protein CASSSTGGEKNIQYF. V usage is TRBV7-9 and J usage is TRBJ2-4, with 10 bases matching TRBD1. The CDR3 runs 15 residues. V was clipped by 4 bases and J by 4 bases; unmatched bases: 4. Germline CDR1 reads SEHNR; CDR2 reads FQNEAQ (reference sequence).

At least ten counts were recorded for this clonotype. The chain carries TRBV12-3 or TRBV12-4 and TRBJ1-5, with 8 positions matching TRBD1. CDR3 size: 17 residues. Trimming removed 3 bases from V and 2 bases from J; junction bases left unmatched: 9. The CDR3 nucleotides are TGTGCCAGCAGTTTTCGGGCAGGGGGCGTTGGCAATCAGCCCCAGCATTTT. Its translation: CASSFRAGGVGNQPQHF.

This clonotype appeared many times. The chain uses TRBV29-1 and TRBJ1-2, with a possible D match to TRBD1 (6 bases). This CDR3 contains 11 residues. The V gene's germline CDR1 is SQVTM and CDR2 ANQGSEA. The germline V and J ends were trimmed by 4 bases and 6 bases, with 9 bases remaining between them. CDR3 protein: CSVGQGNGYTF. In DNA, the CDR3 is TGCAGCGTTGGTCAGGGGAATGGCTACACCTTC.

This clonotype was detected many times. J is TRBJ2-7 and V is TRBV27; 10 bases agree with TRBD2. Germline V gives CDR1 MNHEY, CDR2 SMNVEV (reference sequence). The CDR3 contains 15 residues. J gave up 3 bases and V 2 bases, and 4 bases lay outside the gene matches. This CDR3 is CASSLRASGSYEQYF. Written as DNA, the CDR3 is TGTGCCAGCAGTTTAAGGGCTAGCGGGAGCTACGAGCAGTACTTC.

This clonotype was picked up many times. This chain uses TRBV5-1 with TRBJ2-7; no reliable D call. The V and J ends lost 4 bases and 7 bases respectively, with 12 bases between them. The CDR3 length is 12 residues. Germline V gives CDR1 SGHRS, CDR2 YFSETQ. The CDR3 DNA sequence: TGCGCCAGCAGCGTCGACAAGGCTGAGCAGTACTTC. Protein product: CASSVDKAEQYF.

V and J are TRBV3-1 and TRBJ1-3; D gene unclear. Germline loops: CDR1 LGHDT, CDR2 YNNKEL (reference sequence). The CDR3 loop spans 16 amino acids. The V end was cut by 4 bases, the J end by 2 bases, with 15 bases between. The CDR3 DNA reads as TGTGCCAGCAGCCCCCGTTATGAGGAGCCTGGAAACACCATATATTTT. Translated, it gives CASSPRYEEPGNTIYF.

Ten or more counts support this clonotype. This sequence joins TRBV6-1 and TRBJ2-3; a weak D match, TRBD2 (6 bases). Trimming cost V 2 bases and J 0 bases, with 9 bases left between them. The CDR3 consists of 15 residues. In germline, CDR1 is MNHNS, CDR2 SASEGT. CDR3 bases: TGTGCCAGCAGTGAATATGCGGGGAGCACAGATACGCAGTATTTT. Translated: CASSEYAGSTDTQYF.

This clonotype showed up many times. The V gene is TRBV7-9, the J gene TRBJ1-6, with D possibly matching TRBD1 (6 bases). CDR1 is SEHNR, CDR2 FQNEAQ, per germline (reference sequence). Trimming stripped 4 bases from V and 4 bases from J, with 11 bases between. This CDR3 is built from 15 residues. The CDR3 region is CASSWGAGYNSPLHF. The CDR3 DNA is TGTGCCAGCAGCTGGGGGGCGGGGTATAATTCACCCCTCCACTTT.

This clonotype was seen ten or more times. The V and J genes are TRBV11-3 and TRBJ2-5; 10 bases are shared with TRBD2. V lost 5 bases and J lost 4; bases outside the gene matches: 10. From germline, CDR1 is SGHNT and CDR2 YENEEA. This CDR3 spans 16 amino acids. CDR3 loop: CASSHGLAEEGETQYF. The CDR3 DNA reads as TGTGCCAGCAGCCACGGACTAGCGGAGGAGGGAGAGACCCAGTACTTC.

This clonotype was observed a handful of times. The chain employs TRBV12-3 or TRBV12-4 and TRBJ2-7, with 7 bases matching TRBD1. The CDR3 is made up of 13 amino acids. The junction had 11 bases not matched to a gene; V was cut back by 4 bases and J by 11 bases. The CDR3 loop is CASSSSYRGWKYF. In nucleotides, the CDR3 is TGTGCCAGCAGTTCCTCCTACAGGGGATGGAAGTACTTC.

At least ten counts were recorded for this clonotype. This rearrangement joins TRBV28 to TRBJ1-1; D remains unclear. Germline CDR1 is MDHEN and CDR2 is SYDVKM. The CDR3 runs 14 residues. V lost 2 bases to trimming and J lost 4 bases, with 11 bases between them. Here the CDR3 reads CASSLMVVSTEAFF. The CDR3 DNA follows: TGTGCCAGCAGTTTAATGGTGGTGAGCACTGAAGCTTTCTTT.

This clonotype was detected ten times or more. CDR3 sequence (DNA): TGTGCCAGCAGGAACCGGGGCCAGCGTCAGGCGTGCCCAGATACGCAGTATTTT. It is translated as CASRNRGQRQACPDTQYF. V gene TRBV9 combines with J gene TRBJ2-3; the D call may be TRBD1 or TRBD2 (5 bases each). The CDR3 consists of 18 residues. Per the germline V gene, CDR1 is SGDLS and CDR2 is YYNGEE. Trimming left V 5 bases short and J 4 bases short, with 26 bases between.

This clonotype was seen at least ten times. The rearrangement joins TRBV6-5 to TRBJ2-7; D assignment may be TRBD1 or TRBD2 (5 bases each). The CDR3 is 12 residues long. The ends were cut back, 2 bases at V and 10 bases at J, with 12 bases in the middle. Germline V lookup: CDR1 MNHEY, CDR2 SVGAGI. CDR3 DNA sequence: TGTGCCAGCAGTTACCGGACGGGACCTCAGTACTTC. Its protein is CASSYRTGPQYF.

In its sample, this clonotype was seen once. A much larger clone sits a single nucleotide away, making a read error possible. The V gene is TRBV4-2, the J gene TRBJ1-2; D gene uncertain. The CDR3 loop spans 13 amino acids. From germline, CDR1 is LGHNA and CDR2 YNFKEQ. The CDR3 is CASSQFASHGYSF. The CDR3 DNA reads TGTGCCAGCAGCCAATTTGCTAGTCATGGCTACTCCTTC.

The chain has TRBV5-1 and TRBJ2-7, with D possibly matching TRBD2 (6 bases). The germline V gene encodes CDR1 SGHRS and CDR2 YFSETQ. This CDR3 contains 15 residues. V was cut by 4 bases and J by 1 base, with 15 bases left in between. CDR3 nucleotide sequence: TGCGCCAGCAGCCGGGGACGGGCGGGGTCCTACGAGCAGTACTTC. Translation: CASSRGRAGSYEQYF.

This clonotype was seen once. The chain employs TRBV20-1 and TRBJ1-1, with D uncertain. The V gene's germline CDR1 is DFQATT and CDR2 SNEGSKA (reference sequence). The CDR3 consists of 13 residues. Trimming pared 5 bases from V and 0 bases from J, leaving 10 bases between. The CDR3 nucleotides read TGCAGTGCTCCCTCCCGGGTGAACACTGAAGCTTTCTTT. Its translation: CSAPSRVNTEAFF.

This clonotype has ten or more counts. The chain couples TRBV6-2 or TRBV6-3 to TRBJ1-2; 9 positions agree with TRBD1. J gave up 8 bases and V 2 bases, and 3 bases lay outside the gene matches. CDR3 size: 13 residues. Per germline, CDR1 MNHEY and CDR2 SVGEGT. The CDR3 reads CASSYGQGWGYTF. In DNA, the CDR3 is TGTGCCAGCAGTTACGGACAGGGGTGGGGCTACACCTTC.

This clonotype was seen ten or more times. The genes are TRBV28 and TRBJ2-2, with unresolved D. Germline CDR1 and CDR2: MDHEN and SYDVKM. This CDR3 region has 12 residues. Trimming left V 8 bases short and J 7 bases short, with 11 bases between. The CDR3 region is CASRRGSGELFF. As DNA, the CDR3 is TGTGCCAGCCGGCGAGGTAGCGGGGAGCTGTTTTTT.

This clonotype was counted at least ten times. The rearrangement joins TRBV6-1 to TRBJ2-5; 7 bases agree with TRBD2. This CDR3 contains 16 residues. J lost 3 bases, V lost 5 bases, and 12 bases had no gene match. Germline CDR1 reads MNHNS; CDR2 reads SASEGT. CDR3 DNA sequence: TGTGCCAGCAGTCGGTCAGCGGGAATCTTTAAAGAGACCCAGTACTTC. It translates to CASSRSAGIFKETQYF.

The table lists this clonotype with many counts. The J gene is TRBJ2-7, the V gene TRBV29-1, with TRBD2 matching over 7 bases. With 6 bases clipped from V and 3 bases from J, the junction kept 2 bases outside the gene matches. The CDR3 contains 11 residues. Germline loops: CDR1 SQVTM, CDR2 ANQGSEA. For the CDR3, the DNA is TGCAGCGTCTTAGCGGGCTACGAGCAGTACTTC. Encoded protein: CSVLAGYEQYF.

This clonotype has at least ten counts. The genes are TRBV7-6 and TRBJ1-1; D not certain. The germline CDR1 and CDR2 sequences are SGHVS and FNYEAQ. Trimming left V 4 bases short and J 3 bases short, with 12 bases between. CDR3 length equals 14 residues. Here the CDR3 reads CASSSGRLHTEAFF. CDR3 DNA sequence: TGTGCCAGCAGCTCCGGACGGCTTCACACTGAAGCTTTCTTT.

The sample holds many counts of this clonotype. V is TRBV9 and J is TRBJ2-5; TRBD2 aligns across 14 bases. The CDR3 is 16 residues long. Trimming removed 3 bases from V and 2 bases from J; junction bases left unmatched: 3. From germline, CDR1 is SGDLS and CDR2 YYNGEE. The CDR3 nucleotides are TGTGCCAGCAGCGCACGACTAGCGGGGGGGCAAGAGACCCAGTACTTC. Amino acid sequence: CASSARLAGGQETQYF.

This clonotype showed up many times. The chain combines TRBV28 with TRBJ2-2; D is possibly TRBD2 (5 bases). Germline V CDR1 and CDR2: MDHEN, SYDVKM. Trimming removed 6 bases at V and 6 bases at J, with 5 bases between. This CDR3 region has 11 residues. The CDR3 region is CASREAGELFF. The CDR3 DNA sequence: TGTGCCAGCAGGGAGGCCGGGGAGCTGTTTTTT.

Details on this clonotype: Given a much more abundant clone one base away, this may be a read error. CDR3: CSVVGQLNTEAFF. Written as DNA, the CDR3 is TGCAGCGTTGTGGGACAGCTGAACACTGAAGCTTTCTTT. The V gene is TRBV29-1, the J gene TRBJ1-1; TRBD1 matches at 7 bases. The V gene end was trimmed by 4 bases and the J gene end by 0 bases; junction bases not matched to a gene: 2. CDR1 is SQVTM and CDR2 is ANQGSEA in the germline V gene. The CDR3 loop spans 13 amino acids.

The sample holds many counts of this clonotype. The CDR3 DNA reads as TGTGCCAGCAGGGGGGCTCCCCAGGCTAACTATGGCTACACCTTC. This translates into CASRGAPQANYGYTF. This sequence joins TRBV6-1 and TRBJ1-2; D is possibly TRBD1 (6 bases). Trimming removed 6 bases from V and 0 bases from J, with 14 bases in between. This CDR3 is 15 amino acids long. Germline V gene data show CDR1 as MNHNS and CDR2 as SASEGT.

This clonotype was detected ten times or more. The chain is built from TRBV4-1 and TRBJ1-1; possible D gene TRBD1, 6 bases. The CDR3 spans 17 residues. V lost 0 bases and J lost 2, with 16 bases in between. CDR1 MGHRA and CDR2 YSYEKL come from the germline V gene. The CDR3 reads CASSQDVFRGGNTEAFF. CDR3 sequence (DNA): TGCGCCAGCAGCCAAGATGTTTTCAGGGGTGGAAACACTGAAGCTTTCTTT.